This T cell receptor beta chain was retrieved from a study of blood T cell repertoires in COVID-19. The wider study: Both acute and convalescent COVID-19 samples were obtained from the United States, Italy and Spain. T cells, B-cell-depleted T cells, or PBMCs provided the cDNA or gDNA that served as material.

The V gene's germline CDR1 is SGHVS and CDR2 FNYEAQ. V lost 8 bases and J 4 bases, leaving 14 bases between the germline ends. CDR3 length equals 13 residues. Clones were sequenced by immunoSEQ multiplex PCR, and TCRdb holds only the in-frame ones, with some missing. This sample has 150,000 or so clones, with roughly four fifths found just once. Input material: peripheral blood. The J gene is TRBJ1-1, the V gene TRBV7-6, with D unresolved. This TCR was sampled from a woman aged 55 to 70 with acute or convalescent COVID-19. The CDR3 DNA reads TGTGCCAGCCGTGCAGGAATGAGCACTGAAGCTTTCTTT. This codes for CASRAGMSTEAFF.